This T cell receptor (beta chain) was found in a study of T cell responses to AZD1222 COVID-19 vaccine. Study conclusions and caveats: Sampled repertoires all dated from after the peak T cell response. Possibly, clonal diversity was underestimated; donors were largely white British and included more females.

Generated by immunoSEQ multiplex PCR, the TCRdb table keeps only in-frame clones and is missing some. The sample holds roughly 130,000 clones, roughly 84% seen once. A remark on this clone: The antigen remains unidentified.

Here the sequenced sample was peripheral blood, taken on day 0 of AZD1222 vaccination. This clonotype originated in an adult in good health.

CDR3 protein: CASSLGGITDTQYF. In DNA, the CDR3 is TGCGCCAGCAGCTTGGGTGGGATAACAGATACGCAGTATTTT. This rearrangement joins TRBV5-1 to TRBJ2-3; no reliable D call. The CDR3 runs 14 residues. Trimming pared 0 bases from V and 3 bases from J, leaving 8 bases between. Germline CDR1 is SGHRS and CDR2 is YFSETQ.